This T cell receptor (beta chain) was identified in a study of T cell repertoires in ileal Crohn's disease. Whole-study findings and limits: The median delay to postoperative endoscopy was 6.9 months. Clonality above 26.8% at surgery always came with endoscopic recurrence.

Each sample's TCRB immunosequencing used around 0.45 micrograms of biopsy DNA. Generated by immunoSEQ multiplex PCR, the TCRdb table keeps only in-frame clones and is missing some. The sample consists of more than 13,000 clones, approximately 80% of them appearing once. V lost 1 base and J lost 6; bases outside the gene matches: 10. The CDR3 has 18 residues. Germline assignment: CDR1 SGHNT and CDR2 YENEEA. The time point was: neoterminal ileum biopsy at postoperative endoscopy, about 6 months after surgery. Details on this clone: The target antigen is unknown.

The chain recombines TRBV11-3 with TRBJ2-1, with 12 bases lining up with TRBD2. The sample was ileal tissue. The receptor was isolated from an adult with Crohn's disease. CDR3 in amino acids: CASSLGPPGTSGRNEQFF. The CDR3 DNA reads as TGTGCCAGCAGCTTAGGGCCCCCGGGGACTAGCGGGCGCAATGAGCAGTTCTTC.